This T cell receptor beta chain is drawn from a study of T cells in Graves' hyperthyroidism and ophthalmopathy. This clonotype was counted between two and nine times. CDR1 is SGHTS and CDR2 is YDEGEE in the germline V gene. The V end lost 4 bases, the J end lost 0 bases, and 9 bases lay between the germline ends. CDR3 length equals 14 residues. Template material for amplifying TCR beta CDR3 regions consisted of RNA transcripts. HTBI primers drove first-round RT-PCR of the TCR CDR3. TCRdb re-derived calls from the multiplex PCR reads in MiXCR, one entry per CDR3 protein. The table lists hundreds of thousands of distinct CDR3 sequences, roughly an eighth of them singletons.

Sequencing was done on a sample of blood. The source of this sequence is a woman aged 18-30 years with Graves' hyperthyroidism. V usage is TRBV5-8 and J usage is TRBJ2-3; D remains ambiguous. CDR3 coding DNA: TGTGCCAGCAGCAGGCGTACTAGCACAGATACGCAGTATTTT. It specifies CASSRRTSTDTQYF. The full variable domain, with the rest looked up from reference TRBV5-8 and TRBJ2-3, is EAGVTQSPTHLIKTRGQQATLRCSPISGHTSVYWYQQALGLGLQFLLWYDEGEERNRGNFPPRFSGRQFPNYSSELNVNALELEDSALYLCASSRRTSTDTQYFGPGTRLTVL.